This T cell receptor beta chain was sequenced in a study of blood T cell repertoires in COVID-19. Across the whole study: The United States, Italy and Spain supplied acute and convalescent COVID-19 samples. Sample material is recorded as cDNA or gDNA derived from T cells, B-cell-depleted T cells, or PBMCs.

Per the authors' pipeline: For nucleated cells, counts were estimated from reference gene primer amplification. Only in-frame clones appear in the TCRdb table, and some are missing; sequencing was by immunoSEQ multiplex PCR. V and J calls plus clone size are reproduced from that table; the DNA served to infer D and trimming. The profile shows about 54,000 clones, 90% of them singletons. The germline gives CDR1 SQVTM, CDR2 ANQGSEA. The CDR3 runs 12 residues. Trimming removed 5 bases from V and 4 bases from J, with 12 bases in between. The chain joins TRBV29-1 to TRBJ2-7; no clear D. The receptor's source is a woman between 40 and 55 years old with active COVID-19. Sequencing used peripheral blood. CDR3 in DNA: TGCAGCGTTAGAGAGCCCAGGTACGAGCAGTACTTC. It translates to CSVREPRYEQYF.